One and the same sample provided the 17 T cell receptor beta chains below, sequenced in a study of OX40 agonist ivuxolimab in advanced cancers. Generated by immunoSEQ multiplex PCR, the TCRdb table keeps only in-frame clones and is missing some. The table includes about 73,000 clones, around 88% detected once. Sample: CD4+ or CD8+ T cells sorted from blood, taken in a trial of the OX40 agonist ivuxolimab. These receptors all come from an adult with an advanced solid tumor such as melanoma, head and neck, liver or kidney cancer.

The V and J genes are TRBV18 and TRBJ2-3, with a tentative D call TRBD2 (5 bases). This CDR3 is built from 17 residues. Germline assignment: CDR1 KGHSH and CDR2 LQKENI. The germline V and J ends were trimmed by 0 bases and 4 bases, with 17 bases remaining between them. This chain's CDR3 is CASSPPLAGPAPDTQYF. The CDR3 DNA follows: TGTGCCAGCTCACCACCGCTAGCAGGCCCTGCCCCAGATACGCAGTATTTT.

CDR3 sequence reads: CASSIQDRDYEQYF. The CDR3 DNA is TGTGCCAGTAGTATCCAGGACAGAGACTACGAGCAGTACTTC. V is TRBV19 and J is TRBJ2-7; possibly TRBD1 for D (6 bases). Germline CDR1 LNHDA, CDR2 SQIVND (reference sequence). V lost 3 bases and J lost 3, with 12 bases in between. The CDR3 has 14 residues.

The chain is built from TRBV6-1 and TRBJ1-3; 7 bases are shared with TRBD1. Trimming at V came to 6 bases and at J to 0 bases, leaving 5 bases not matched to a gene. The CDR3 runs to 15 residues. Germline lookup yields CDR1 MNHNS and CDR2 SASEGT. The CDR3 loop is CASRPGQSSGNTIYF. CDR3 DNA: TGTGCCAGCAGGCCGGGACAGAGCTCTGGAAACACCATATATTTT.

This rearrangement joins TRBV6-5 to TRBJ2-5; possibly TRBD1 or TRBD2 for D (5 bases each). Trimming shortened V by 6 bases and J by 7 bases, and 15 bases separated the two germline ends. The CDR3 sequence is 13 residues long. The germline gives CDR1 MNHEY, CDR2 SVGAGI. The CDR3 coding sequence is TGTGCCAGCAGGAGGGGATTCCAGGGGACCCAGTACTTC. Amino acids: CASRRGFQGTQYF.

In this sample, this clone turned up once. The chain uses TRBV7-3 and TRBJ2-1, with 9 positions matching TRBD2. The CDR3 totals 16 residues. Unmatched junction bases numbered 5, after V lost 2 bases and J lost 3 bases. From germline, CDR1 is SGHTA and CDR2 FQGTGA. The CDR3 DNA sequence: TGTGCCAGCAGCTTATCTAGCGGGGATTTCTACAATGAGCAGTTCTTC. It is translated as CASSLSSGDFYNEQFF.

This sequence joins TRBV10-1 and TRBJ2-2; D gene ambiguous. CDR3 length: 13 residues. V was clipped by 4 bases and J by 1 base, with 4 bases between them. The germline V gene encodes CDR1 WNHNN and CDR2 SYGVQD (reference sequence). CDR3 sequence (DNA): TGCGCCAGCAGTGCCCGGAACACCGGGGAGCTGTTTTTT. Encoded protein: CASSARNTGELFF.

In its sample, this clone was seen once. V is TRBV5-1 and J is TRBJ1-4; tentative D call: TRBD1 (6 bases). The germline V gene has CDR1 SGHRS and CDR2 YFSETQ. This CDR3 has 17 residues. V was cut by 6 bases and J by 5 bases, with 23 bases left in between. The CDR3 bases are TGCGCCAGCAACCTCGGCAGGGACAACCTCTTCAATGAAAAACTGTTTTTT. Translating gives CASNLGRDNLFNEKLFF.

The rearrangement joins TRBV18 to TRBJ2-1, with D unresolved. The CDR3 totals 16 residues. CDR1 and CDR2 (germline): KGHSH, LQKENI. Trimming took 0 bases from V and 0 from J, leaving 9 bases between them. The CDR3 region is CASSPPVKSSYNEQFF. In DNA form, the CDR3 reads TGTGCCAGCTCACCACCGGTTAAGAGCTCCTACAATGAGCAGTTCTTC.

This clone was seen just once. This chain uses TRBV9 with TRBJ2-2; 7 bases agree with TRBD2. Germline CDR1 SGDLS, CDR2 YYNGEE. V shed 0 bases and J 0 bases; nucleotides not matched to a gene: 2. The CDR3 runs 16 residues. CDR3 sequence (DNA): TGTGCCAGCAGCGTAGGACGGGGGGCGAACACCGGGGAGCTGTTTTTT. This encodes CASSVGRGANTGELFF.

This sequence joins TRBV5-1 and TRBJ2-7, with D unclear. The germline V gene encodes CDR1 SGHRS and CDR2 YFSETQ. This CDR3 is built from 15 residues. V was clipped by 4 bases and J by 3 bases, with 17 bases between them. The CDR3 here is CASSPAPQQHYEQYF. Written as DNA, the CDR3 is TGCGCCAGCAGCCCAGCCCCCCAGCAACACTACGAGCAGTACTTC.

This clone was counted between two and nine times. This chain uses TRBV28 with TRBJ1-1; tentatively, D is TRBD1 (5 bases). Germline CDR1 MDHEN, CDR2 SYDVKM. This CDR3 is 15 amino acids long. The ends were cut back, 6 bases at V and 4 bases at J, with 18 bases in the middle. The CDR3 here is CASSLRRGIGTEAFF. CDR3 sequence (DNA): TGTGCCAGCAGCCTAAGGAGGGGAATCGGCACTGAAGCTTTCTTT.

This CDR3 is CASSPRTTSYEQYF. As DNA, the CDR3 is TGTGCCAGCAGCCCGCGGACCACTTCCTACGAGCAGTACTTC. V usage is TRBV9 and J usage is TRBJ2-5; D uncertain. The J call could be wrong; TRBJ2-7 is a better fit for the DNA end. The CDR3 runs to 14 residues. The germline gives CDR1 SGDLS, CDR2 YYNGEE.

The genes are TRBV27 and TRBJ2-5, with TRBD1 matching over 7 bases. The CDR3 loop spans 13 amino acids. Trimming at V came to 8 bases and at J to 0 bases, leaving 3 bases not matched to a gene. CDR1 and CDR2 (germline): MNHEY, SMNVEV (reference sequence). CDR3 sequence (DNA): TGTGCCAGCCCGACAGGGAACCAAGAGACCCAGTACTTC. Residues: CASPTGNQETQYF.

The chain joins TRBV6-4 to TRBJ2-7; D is unresolved. Looked up from germline, CDR1 is MRHNA and CDR2 is SNTAGT. V lost 0 bases and J 0 bases, leaving 12 bases between the germline ends. The CDR3 runs to 16 residues. In nucleotides, the CDR3 is TGTGCCAGCAGTGACTCGAATTGCAAGGGCTCCTACGAGCAGTACTTC. This translates into CASSDSNCKGSYEQYF.

This chain's CDR3 is CASRTGTDSNQPQHF. DNA for the CDR3: TGTGCCAGCAGAACCGGGACGGATAGCAATCAGCCCCAGCATTTT. The V gene is TRBV2, the J gene TRBJ1-5; maybe TRBD1 (5 bases). This CDR3 spans 15 amino acids. The V and J ends lost 6 bases and 0 bases respectively, with 12 bases between them. The germline V gene has CDR1 SNHLY and CDR2 FYNNEI.

The chain joins TRBV28 to TRBJ1-5; no clear D gene. Trimming cost V 2 bases and J 6 bases, with 2 bases left between them. This CDR3 contains 11 residues. CDR1 and CDR2 (germline): MDHEN, SYDVKM. The chain's CDR3 is CASSLSQPQHF. CDR3 bases: TGTGCCAGCAGTTTAAGTCAGCCCCAGCATTTT.

The rearrangement uses TRBV21-1 and TRBJ2-2; the table's D call of TRBD2 was not tested on the DNA. TRBV21-1 is described as a pseudogene. CDR3 length: 17 amino acids. In nucleotides, the CDR3 is TGTGCCAGCAGAGAACCCAAACGGAGGGTGAACACCGGGGAGCTGTTTTTT. The encoded protein is CASREPKRRVNTGELFF.